The following is a T cell receptor (beta chain) sequence with its context. This clone was recorded once. The antigen this receptor binds is unknown. Per-base qualities were not stored, and no clone one base away is much larger. This sample stems from a study of CD8+ T cells in alopecia areata (dated by TCRdb to between 2018 and 2020). Turning to the overall study: Treated patients were enrolled in an open-label pilot trial of oral tofacitinib, 5 to 10 mg twice daily, for moderate-to-severe alopecia areata. RNA was extracted with the PAXgene miRNA kit for fixed scalp, the miRNeasy kit for PBMCs, and the RNeasy kit for mouse skin. Tofacitinib-treated patients had biopsies at baseline and at 4 and 24 weeks of treatment, with a later scalp biopsy in several patients. In both human patients and the C3H/HeJ mouse model, the study applied high-throughput TCRbeta sequencing to look at T cell clonal expansion in alopecia areata. In treated patients, disease severity was measured using the SALT score, which gives the percentage of scalp surface area affected. Tofacitinib was administered for 6 to 18 months, and 6 months of follow-up off drug were then conducted to assess delayed response and recurrence. Scalp tissue and sorted CD4+ and CD8+ peripheral blood T cells from patchy and totalis/universalis alopecia areata patients and from healthy controls were covered by human TCRbeta sequencing. Clonality in the scalp was compared among normal scalp (n=4), patchy alopecia areata scalp (n=8), and alopecia totalis/universalis scalp (n=8). Amplification of TCRbeta CDR3 regions was done by immunoSEQ multiplex PCR using 35 Vbeta forward primers and 13 Jbeta reverse primers.

Libraries were prepared through the immunoSEQ multiplex PCR assay. To provide template for TCR sequencing, every sample had RNA extracted and reverse transcribed into cDNA. SuperScript III was used to make first-strand cDNA, primed with a 2:1 mix of oligo-dT and random hexamers. Amplification bias was assessed with a synthetic immune receptor repertoire, and residual bias was removed computationally. Per the source publication's procedure: Raw reads were preprocessed to remove errors, and CDR3 was defined according to IMGT conventions as the region from the conserved cysteine to phenylalanine. Clonality was computed as 1 minus the Shannon entropy, with the entropy normalized by log2 of the number of productive unique TCRs. Whether scalp clones were CD4 or CD8 was inferred by matching scalp TCRbeta sequences against CD4 and CD8 repertoires sorted from blood. TCRdb's version of the immuneACCESS table is confined to in-frame rearrangements and falls short of the full clone set. An unresolved V gene accounts for under half of the shortfall where checked; the remainder is of unknown origin. The V and J calls and the clone size are those of that table, but D and trimming were determined from the DNA. Here the sample has some 160,000 clones; around 71% occur a single time. Around 0.9% of the sample lies in the top ten.

Results the study describes overall, beyond this receptor: Many expanded lesional clones were found to persist in scalp and blood during tofacitinib treatment, and relapse after treatment cessation may be partly explained by this persistence. The treated cohort was small, with a single nonresponder, so links between baseline CD8+ expansion and response need larger studies. Compared with normal scalp, lesional scalp, particularly in alopecia totalis/universalis, had higher clonality and more expanded CD8+ clones, which suggests antigenic drive. TCR sequences shared between patients were less clear than in mice, possibly partly because of HLA diversity in the patient population. Tofacitinib significantly lowered scalp clonality and the number of expanded CD8+ clones among the top 100 scalp clones. Unlike mouse skin, where gammadelta T cells dominate, normal human skin contains resident alphabeta T cells that get sequenced too, which complicates analysis of the scalp TCR repertoire.

Reading the label with the study, this specimen's time point is: more than three weeks on oral tofacitinib. The label giving this sample's treatment or condition can be read as: oral pan-JAK inhibitor, 5-10 mg twice daily. Lesional scalp punch biopsies and peripheral blood were collected from alopecia areata patients. PBMCs were isolated by density centrifugation and stained for CD3, CD4 and CD8, after which CD4+ and CD8+ T cells were sorted on a FACSAria. The germline V gene (reference sequence) sets CDR1 to PRHDT and CDR2 to FYEKMQ. Cut back by 5 bases and 6 bases, the V and J ends lie 16 bases apart. The CDR3 goes from the cysteine to the phenylalanine over 15 residues. This entry keeps only the CDR3 DNA: 45 bases, framed from base 1.

This TCR was sampled from a human donor with alopecia areata. The sample here was CD4+ T cells sorted from blood, taken at week 4, from a patient treated with tofacitinib. The V and J segments used are TRBV13 and TRBJ2-2; the best D guess is TRBD2, with 6 bases matching. DNA sequence: TGTGCCAGCAGCCCCGGACTAATGATCCCCGGGGAGCTGTTTTTT. Its coded protein is CASSPGLMIPGELFF.